This TCR beta chain was recovered during a study of T-cell reconstitution after alpha-beta-depleted transplantation in children. Unique molecular identifiers tagged the TCRbeta library. Via MiXCR, TCRdb re-called the PCR reads, giving one row per CDR3 protein. The sample yields approximately 640,000 distinct CDR3 sequences, roughly 17% seen once. The TCR comes from a human donor who donated a stem cell graft to a child with acute myeloid leukemia. The specimen was PBMCs from the stem cell graft donor, collected from the stem cell graft.

The chain's CDR3 is CASSLDTGEAFF. CDR3 nucleotide sequence: TGTGCCAGCAGTTTGGACACCGGGGAAGCTTTCTTT. This chain links TRBV12-3 or TRBV12-4 with TRBJ1-1, with TRBD1 as a possible D gene (5 bases). Deletions cut 3 bases from V and 8 bases from J, with 10 bases between. CDR3 length equals 12 residues.